Listed below are T cell receptor beta chains from one sample, sequenced in a study of post-analysis software for immune sequencing data. TCRdb reprocessed the PCR reads via MiXCR and lists one record per CDR3 protein. The top ten clones hold around 0.6% of a sample with roughly 800,000 distinct CDR3 sequences, roughly 29% of them seen once. The sequenced material came from blood. All receptors come from a girl between 10 and 17 years old with multiple sclerosis. Each CDR3 is given with its conserved first and last residue. The D gene is left open where the match is weak. The listing skips clone size in some rows; elsewhere it reads once, few, many or a size class.

NA,TRBV18,TRBJ2-7,TRBD2,TGTGCCAGCTCACCACCGGCGGGAGGCTCCTACGAGCAGTACTTC,CASSPPAGGSYEQYF
NA,TRBV4-2,TRBJ2-1,TRBD2,TGTGCCAGCAGCCAGGGCAGGACTAGCGGGGGGGCTGGTGGGCAGTTCTTC,CASSQGRTSGGAGGQFF
NA,TRBV14,TRBJ2-1,NA,TGTGCCAGCAGCCAAGATCGAGCGGTCGACGGTCCCTACAATGAGCAGTTCTTC,CASSQDRAVDGPYNEQFF
NA,TRBV4-1,TRBJ2-1,TRBD1,TGCGCCAGCAGCCAGGACCCGGGACAGGGTTGGAATGAGCAGTTCTTC,CASSQDPGQGWNEQFF
once,TRBV6-1,TRBJ2-5,NA,TGTGCCAGCAGTGAGTGGGGGGTATCGCTCGAGACCCAGTACTTC,CASSEWGVSLETQYF
NA,TRBV24-1,TRBJ2-3,TRBD2,TGTGCCACTTCTAGCGGGCGGACAAACGATAAGGGAGATACGCAGTATTTT,CATSSGRTNDKGDTQYF
few,TRBV3-1,TRBJ2-7,NA,TGTGCCAGCAGCCGAGGGCACGGGAACTCCTACGAGCAGTACTTC,CASSRGHGNSYEQYF
few,TRBV7-2,TRBJ2-1,NA,TGTGCCAGCAGCCCCGGGCTTTTATATGAGCAGTTCTTC,CASSPGLLYEQFF
NA,TRBV6-5,TRBJ2-5,NA,TGTGCCAGCAGTTCCGGGGGAGGGGGCCGAAAGACCCAGTACTTC,CASSSGGGGRKTQYF
few,TRBV14,TRBJ2-3,NA,TGTGCCAGCAGCCGCCTCCAACTCATCCGTACGCAGTATTTT,CASSRLQLIRTQYF
few,TRBV7-9,TRBJ2-5,NA,TGTGCCGGGGTCCGTGACTCCCTAGGGGAGACCCAGTACTTC,CAGVRDSLGETQYF
once,TRBV19,TRBJ1-5,NA,TGTGCCAGTATCGCCGCGCGCACCTTGGGACAGCCCCAGCATTTT,CASIAARTLGQPQHF
few,TRBV3-1,TRBJ1-5,NA,TGTGCCAGCAGCCAAGATCGGAGCTCCAAACAGCCCCAGCATTTT,CASSQDRSSKQPQHF
few,TRBV6-2/TRBV6-3,TRBJ2-7,NA,TGTGCCAGCGGAGAAAGCGGTCGCTCCTACGAGCAGTACTTC,CASGESGRSYEQYF
NA,TRBV29-1,TRBJ1-4,NA,TGCAGCGTTGAAGACCCGGGAGGGATTGAAAAACTGTTTTTT,CSVEDPGGIEKLFF
few,TRBV12-3/TRBV12-4,TRBJ1-2,NA,TGTGCCAGCAGTTTAACCACGGGGAGCTATGGCTACACCTTC,CASSLTTGSYGYTF
NA,TRBV21-1,TRBJ2-7,NA,TGTGCCAGGGATGGCGGGACAGTAAGCTCCTATGAGCAGTACTTC,CARDGGTVSSYEQYF
NA,TRBV27,TRBJ1-4,NA,TGTGCCACCTCCCAGGGTTTTAATGAAAAACTGTTTTTT,CATSQGFNEKLFF
few,TRBV3-1,TRBJ2-5,NA,TGTGCCAGCAGCCAAGGTGGCGGGGCTGAAGAGACCCAGTACTTC,CASSQGGGAEETQYF
few,TRBV20-1,TRBJ2-5,NA,TGCAGTGCTAGAGGCGTACCTGCCCTTAGGGGGGGGGAGACCCAGTACTTC,CSARGVPALRGGETQYF
few,TRBV6-5,TRBJ2-1,NA,TGTGCCAGCAGCCGCCAGGCGAGCTCCTACAATGAGCAGTTCTTC,CASSRQASSYNEQFF
NA,TRBV9,TRBJ2-7,TRBD2,TGTGCCAGCAGCGCTAGCGGGAGGCTTTACGAGCAGTACTTC,CASSASGRLYEQYF
NA,TRBV4-1,TRBJ1-5,NA,TGCGCCAGCAGCGAAGGACAGTTAAATCAGCCCCAGCATTTT,CASSEGQLNQPQHF
NA,TRBV3-1,TRBJ1-1,NA,TGTGCCAGCAGCCAAGACCATGGGACTGAAGCTTTCTTT,CASSQDHGTEAFF
few,TRBV15,TRBJ1-5,NA,TGTGCCACCAGCAGAGCCAGCAATCAGCCCCAGCATTTT,CATSRASNQPQHF
many,TRBV27,TRBJ2-5,NA,TGTGCCAGCAGTTTGCGCAATTGGGAGACCCAGTACTTC,CASSLRNWETQYF
NA,TRBV10-3,TRBJ2-2,NA,TGTGCCATCGGGACAATCGCGAACACCGGGGAGCTGTTTTTT,CAIGTIANTGELFF
once,TRBV5-1,TRBJ2-1,TRBD1,TGCGCCAGCAGCTTGGGGGACAGGGGATCGGATGAGCAGTTCTTC,CASSLGDRGSDEQFF
NA,TRBV4-1,TRBJ2-5,TRBD2,TGCGCCAGCAGCCAACTAGCGGGAAGTGGAGAGACCCAGTACTTC,CASSQLAGSGETQYF
NA,TRBV5-1,TRBJ1-1,TRBD1,TGCGCCAGCGGACCCGGACAGGGAGGGACTGAAGCTTTCTTT,CASGPGQGGTEAFF
NA,TRBV10-3,TRBJ2-5,TRBD2,TGTGCCATCAGTAAATACTCTAGCGGCCAAGAGACCCAGTACTTC,CAISKYSSGQETQYF
NA,TRBV14,TRBJ2-1,TRBD1,TGTGCCAGCAGCCAAGAGTATACGGGACAGGGTGTATACAATGAGCAGTTCTTC,CASSQEYTGQGVYNEQFF
few,TRBV20-1,TRBJ2-1,TRBD2,TGCAGCTCCCGGTCCTCTAGCGGAGCCTACAATGAGCAGTTCTTC,CSSRSSSGAYNEQFF
few,TRBV9,TRBJ2-1,NA,TGTGCCAGCAGCGCGGACCTCGGGGGAAGCAATGAGCAGTTCTTC,CASSADLGGSNEQFF
NA,TRBV5-1,TRBJ1-1,NA,TGCGCCAGCGGGGTGTACAGGGAGGACACTGAAGCTTTCTTT,CASGVYREDTEAFF
NA,TRBV29-1,TRBJ2-7,NA,TGCAGCGTTGAAACCGGGGTTCTCCTCCCCTACGAGCAGTACTTC,CSVETGVLLPYEQYF
NA,TRBV11-2,TRBJ2-5,TRBD2,TGTGCCAGCAGCTCGTCAGGGACTAGCGGGAGTACCCAAGAGACCCAGTACTTC,CASSSSGTSGSTQETQYF
NA,TRBV12-3/TRBV12-4,TRBJ2-1,TRBD2,TGTGCCAGCAGGCTAGCGGCCTCCTACAATGAGCAGTTCTTC,CASRLAASYNEQFF
NA,TRBV20-1,TRBJ1-1,NA,TGCAGTGCTAGTCGCCAGCCGAACACTGAAGCTTTCTTT,CSASRQPNTEAFF